The 30 T cell receptor beta chains listed next were all sequenced from one sample in a study of cytomegalovirus exposure and HLA in healthy donors. TCRdb's table, derived via immunoSEQ multiplex PCR, lists solely in-frame clones and lacks some. The sample holds 120,000 or so clones, under 90% seen once. The sample was PBMCs. These TCRs come from a woman aged 18-30 years in good health and CMV-seronegative.

The CDR3 DNA follows: TGTGCCAGCAGTTACTTACGGGGAGGGTATGGCTACACCTTC. It codes for CASSYLRGGYGYTF. This chain links TRBV6-4 with TRBJ1-2; D is undetermined. This CDR3 is built from 14 residues. V lost 5 bases to trimming and J lost 5 bases, with 15 bases between them. Germline V CDR1 and CDR2: MRHNA, SNTAGT.

This chain connects TRBV9 to TRBJ2-7; 9 bases are a match to TRBD2. The CDR3 is 14 amino acids. V was pared by 0 bases and J by 3 bases, with 1 base of the junction left unmatched. Germline assignment: CDR1 SGDLS and CDR2 YYNGEE. CDR3 DNA: TGTGCCAGCAGCGTAGCTAGCGGGAACTACGAGCAGTACTTC. Translating it yields CASSVASGNYEQYF.

The J gene is TRBJ2-7, the V gene TRBV27, with 9 bases lining up with TRBD2. The J segment lost 4 bases and the V segment lost 7 bases, leaving 11 bases of the junction unmatched. The CDR3 sequence is 15 residues long. CDR1 is MNHEY and CDR2 is SMNVEV in the germline V gene (reference sequence). CDR3 sequence (DNA): TGTGCCAGCAACCGTAAGGCGGGAGGGTTTTACGAGCAGTACTTC. Translated, it gives CASNRKAGGFYEQYF.

The chain links TRBV13 to TRBJ1-4; a weak D match, TRBD1 (5 bases). The CDR3 consists of 15 residues. Germline V gene lookup returns CDR1 PRHDT and CDR2 FYEKMQ (reference sequence). V was clipped by 4 bases and J by 8 bases, with 17 bases between them. The CDR3 coding sequence is TGTGCCAGCAGCTCCCAAACTCAAGGGGCGGAAAAACTGTTTTTT. This translates into CASSSQTQGAEKLFF.

The genes are TRBV5-4 and TRBJ2-7; 8 nucleotides align to TRBD2. The CDR3 spans 15 residues. V trimming: 1 base; J trimming: 2 bases; junction bases outside the gene matches: 5. Germline CDR1 is SGHNT and CDR2 is YYREEE (reference sequence). The CDR3 DNA reads as TGTGCCAGCAGCTTGAAGCGGGGGACGACCTACGAGCAGTACTTC. This encodes CASSLKRGTTYEQYF.

The chain uses TRBV2 and TRBJ2-1; 13 bases match TRBD2. Losses at the gene ends were 6 bases for V and 5 bases for J; bases not matched to a gene: 10. The CDR3 spans 17 residues. Per germline, CDR1 SNHLY and CDR2 FYNNEI. In nucleotides, the CDR3 is TGTGCCAGCAGGCGGACTAGCGGGAGACGTGTTGACAATGAGCAGTTCTTC. Its translation is CASRRTSGRRVDNEQFF.

The V call is TRBV10-3, the J call TRBJ1-3; D remains unclear. Germline loops: CDR1 ENHRY, CDR2 SYGVKD. The ends were cut back, 11 bases at V and 0 bases at J, with 11 bases in the middle. This CDR3 has 13 residues. The CDR3, as DNA: TGTGCCCCCCAGTGCCTCTCTGGAAACACCATATATTTT. Protein sequence: CAPQCLSGNTIYF.

This rearrangement joins TRBV14 to TRBJ1-2; possibly TRBD1 for D (5 bases). V was pared by 3 bases and J by 8 bases, with 16 bases between. This CDR3 is built from 14 residues. Looked up from germline, CDR1 is SGHDN and CDR2 is FVKESK. This chain's CDR3 is CASSQTWGVWGYTF. CDR3 coding DNA: TGTGCCAGCAGCCAGACATGGGGGGTATGGGGCTACACCTTC. The whole variable domain, remainder taken from reference TRBV14 and TRBJ1-2, is EAGVTQFPSHSVIEKGQTVTLRCDPISGHDNLYWYRRVMGKEIKFLLHFVKESKQDESGMPNNRFLAERTGGTYSTLKVQPAELEDSGVYFCASSQTWGVWGYTFGSGTRLTVV.

The chain recombines TRBV6-5 with TRBJ1-2; TRBD1 agrees at 7 bases. J was trimmed by 8 bases and V by 3 bases; bases with no gene match: 9. The germline gives CDR1 MNHEY, CDR2 SVGAGI. The CDR3 covers 14 residues. The DNA for the CDR3 is TGTGCCAGCAGTTATTACAGGGGTTCGCAAGGCTACACCTTC. This codes for CASSYYRGSQGYTF.

V is TRBV10-2 and J is TRBJ2-7; 10 bases are a match to TRBD1. V gave up 5 bases and J gave up 5 bases; unmatched junction bases: 6. CDR1 WSHSY and CDR2 SAAADI come from the germline V gene. The CDR3 contains 14 residues. CDR3 loop: CASSRGTGDHEQYF. The CDR3 bases are TGCGCCAGCAGTCGCGGGACAGGGGACCACGAGCAGTACTTC.

This CDR3 is CASSLQATYEQYF. Here the CDR3 DNA reads TGTGCCAGCAGCCTCCAGGCGACCTACGAGCAGTACTTC. J is TRBJ2-7 and V is TRBV11-1, with D hard to call. V lost 5 bases and J lost 2, with 10 bases in between. CDR1 and CDR2 (germline): SGHAT, FQDESV (reference sequence). This CDR3 is 13 amino acids long. The whole variable domain, filled in from reference TRBV11-1 and TRBJ2-7, reads EAEVAQSPRYKITEKSQAVAFWCDPISGHATLYWYRQILGQGPELLVQFQDESVVDDSQLPKDRFSAERLKGVDSTLKIQPAELGDSAMYLCASSLQATYEQYFGPGTRLTVT.

V and J are TRBV25-1 and TRBJ2-1; D is perhaps TRBD1 (6 bases). Per germline, CDR1 MGHDK and CDR2 SYGVNS. The CDR3 is 13 residues long. The V gene lost 0 bases and the J gene lost 7 bases, with 7 bases spanning the gap. Here the CDR3 reads CASSEYRGNEQFF. CDR3 DNA: TGTGCCAGCAGTGAATACAGGGGAAATGAGCAGTTCTTC.

The chain recombines TRBV27 with TRBJ2-4, with 8 bases matching TRBD1. V lost 0 bases to trimming and J lost 1 base; unmatched junction nucleotides: 5. Germline CDR1 is MNHEY and CDR2 is SMNVEV (reference sequence). This CDR3 spans 17 amino acids. The CDR3 loop reads CASSLSSGGKAKNIQYF. In nucleotides, the CDR3 is TGTGCCAGCAGTTTATCGTCAGGGGGCAAGGCCAAAAACATTCAGTACTTC.

This clone was picked up one time. The gene calls are TRBV6-5 and TRBJ2-7, with 8 bases matching TRBD1. V trimming: 6 bases; J trimming: 3 bases; junction bases outside the gene matches: 10. CDR3 length: 15 amino acids. The germline CDR1 and CDR2 sequences are MNHEY and SVGAGI. The CDR3 reads CASRDPGQVIYEQYF. The CDR3 DNA sequence: TGTGCCAGCAGGGATCCGGGACAGGTTATCTACGAGCAGTACTTC.

This clone was recorded a few times. This sequence joins TRBV5-4 and TRBJ1-1; 7 bases are a match to TRBD1. V lost 4 bases and J lost 1; bases outside the gene matches: 10. This CDR3 is 16 amino acids long. Germline CDR1 is SGHNT and CDR2 is YYREEE (reference sequence). The chain's CDR3 is CASSRGQALANTEAFF. Here the CDR3 DNA reads TGTGCCAGCAGCCGCGGACAGGCTTTAGCGAACACTGAAGCTTTCTTT. Full variable domain (missing parts from reference TRBV5-4 and TRBJ1-1): ETGVTQSPTHLIKTRGQQVTLRCSSQSGHNTVSWYQQALGQGPQFIFQYYREEENGRGNFPPRFSGLQFPNYSSELNVNALELDDSALYLCASSRGQALANTEAFFGQGTRLTVV.

The CDR3 protein is CASRSEGQGFREQYF. CDR3 in DNA: TGTGCCAGCAGGTCCGAGGGACAGGGTTTTCGCGAGCAGTACTTC. The rearrangement joins TRBV28 to TRBJ2-7, with 9 nucleotides matching TRBD1. The CDR3 is 15 amino acids. The ends lost 6 bases at V and 6 bases at J; junction bases unmatched: 12. Germline values: CDR1 MDHEN, CDR2 SYDVKM.

DNA of the CDR3: TGCAGCGCCCGAGGCGAACCCTACGAGCAGTACTTC. It specifies CSARGEPYEQYF. The rearrangement joins TRBV29-1 to TRBJ2-7; D ambiguous. CDR1 is SQVTM, CDR2 ANQGSEA, per germline. The V end was cut by 7 bases, the J end by 2 bases, with 12 bases between. CDR3 length equals 12 residues.

CDR3 amino acids: CASSEASTDTQYF. Written as DNA, the CDR3 is TGTGCCAGCAGTGAGGCTTCCACAGATACGCAGTATTTT. This chain joins TRBV6-4 and TRBJ2-3; the D is unclear. This CDR3 is 13 amino acids long. The germline V and J ends were trimmed by 3 bases and 2 bases, with 6 bases remaining between them. CDR1 and CDR2 from the germline V gene are MRHNA and SNTAGT.

This clone came up a few times. This sequence joins TRBV7-3 and TRBJ2-7; D remains unclear. The V and J ends lost 10 bases and 1 base respectively, with 17 bases between them. The length of the CDR3 is 14 residues. In germline, CDR1 is SGHTA, CDR2 FQGTGA. CDR3 coding DNA: TGTGCCAACTCCGATGACCGACTTTCCTACGAGCAGTACTTC. Its translation is CANSDDRLSYEQYF. Based on the CDR3 plus reference TRBV7-3 and TRBJ2-7, the full variable domain is GAGVSQTPSNKVTEKGKYVELRCDPISGHTALYWYRQSLGQGPEFLIYFQGTGAADDSGLPNDRFFAVRPEGSVSTLKIQRTERGDSAVYLCANSDDRLSYEQYFGPGTRLTVT.

This chain connects TRBV4-1 to TRBJ2-7; possibly TRBD1 for D (5 bases). Trimming stripped 1 base from V and 13 bases from J, with 14 bases between. The CDR3 covers 12 residues. In germline, CDR1 is MGHRA, CDR2 YSYEKL. DNA of the CDR3: TGCGCCAGCAGCCAAGTCGGGCAGGGTAAATACTTC. Translation gives CASSQVGQGKYF.

The V gene is TRBV27, the J gene TRBJ2-7; 7 bases are shared with TRBD2. The CDR3 spans 15 residues. V trimming: 5 bases; J trimming: 0 bases; junction bases outside the gene matches: 7. Germline CDR1 is MNHEY and CDR2 is SMNVEV (reference sequence). CDR3 in DNA: TGTGCCAGCAGTCCCAGCGGGGCCGCCTCCTACGAGCAGTACTTC. This encodes CASSPSGAASYEQYF.

The CDR3 loop is CASSLIGGSSYEQYF. CDR3 bases: TGTGCCAGCAGCTTAATAGGCGGGAGCTCCTACGAGCAGTACTTC. The chain employs TRBV7-3 and TRBJ2-7, with 7 positions matching TRBD2. V shed 1 base and J 0 bases; nucleotides not matched to a gene: 3. From germline, CDR1 is SGHTA and CDR2 FQGTGA. The CDR3 loop spans 15 amino acids.

The rearrangement joins TRBV15 to TRBJ1-4, with TRBD1 matching 12 bases. The CDR3 runs to 14 residues. V was pared by 3 bases and J by 8 bases, with 1 base of the junction left unmatched. CDR1 is LNHNV, CDR2 YYDKDF, per germline (reference sequence). Here the CDR3 reads CATSSGTGGEKLFF. In DNA form, the CDR3 reads TGTGCCACCAGCAGCGGGACAGGGGGCGAAAAACTGTTTTTT. Full variable domain (remainder filled in from reference TRBV15 and TRBJ1-4): DAMVIQNPRYQVTQFGKPVTLSCSQTLNHNVMYWYQQKSSQAPKLLFHYYDKDFNNEADTPDNFQSRRPNTSFCFLDIRSPGLGDTAMYLCATSSGTGGEKLFFGSGTQLSVL.

V usage is TRBV9 and J usage is TRBJ1-5, with 11 bases matching TRBD1. This CDR3 contains 14 residues. Unmatched junction bases numbered 2, after V lost 3 bases and J lost 6 bases. CDR1 is SGDLS and CDR2 is YYNGEE in the germline V gene. The CDR3 DNA sequence: TGTGCCAGCAGCGCCGGGACAGGGGGTCAGCCCCAGCATTTT. Its protein is CASSAGTGGQPQHF.

The gene calls are TRBV7-8 and TRBJ1-4; D perhaps matches TRBD1 (6 bases). Germline values: CDR1 SGHVS, CDR2 FQNEAQ. The V gene lost 4 bases and the J gene lost 8 bases, with 17 bases spanning the gap. The length of the CDR3 is 15 residues. DNA for the CDR3: TGTGCCAGCAGCTACTACAGCCGGACAGTCGAAAAACTGTTTTTT. Translating it yields CASSYYSRTVEKLFF.

The chain couples TRBV12-5 to TRBJ1-5; D is possibly TRBD1 (5 bases). V was cut by 0 bases and J by 0 bases, with 12 bases left in between. Germline V lookup: CDR1 LGHNT, CDR2 FRNRAP. The CDR3 loop spans 17 amino acids. The chain's CDR3 is CASGLVRRGFSNQPQHF. Here the CDR3 DNA reads TGTGCTAGTGGTTTGGTACGGCGGGGGTTTAGCAATCAGCCCCAGCATTTT.

The chain combines TRBV19 with TRBJ2-2, with a tentative D call TRBD1 (7 bases). Germline V gene sequence: CDR1 LNHDA, CDR2 SQIVND (reference sequence). With 6 bases removed from V and 2 bases from J, the gap between germline ends came to 13 bases. This CDR3 has 15 residues. CDR3 nucleotides: TGTGCCAGTAGGGCGGGACAGACAAACACCGGGGAGCTGTTTTTT. This gives the protein CASRAGQTNTGELFF.

The chain combines TRBV6-6 with TRBJ2-1, with 11 bases matching TRBD2. Germline V gene data show CDR1 as MNHNY and CDR2 as SVGAGI (reference sequence). This CDR3 spans 16 amino acids. V dropped 5 bases and J dropped 3; count of bases not matched to a gene: 6. Here the CDR3 DNA reads TGTGCCAGCAGTAGACTAGCGGGACGTAACTACAATGAGCAGTTCTTC. It is translated as CASSRLAGRNYNEQFF.

The chain employs TRBV5-4 and TRBJ1-1, with D perhaps matching TRBD1 (5 bases). Germline V gene data show CDR1 as SGHNT and CDR2 as YYREEE (reference sequence). CDR3 size: 12 residues. Trimming stripped 4 bases from V and 11 bases from J, with 15 bases between. For the CDR3, the DNA is TGTGCCAGCAGCCCGGGGGGGACGCGGGCTTTCTTT. Translating gives CASSPGGTRAFF.

V gene TRBV27 combines with J gene TRBJ1-4, with a weak D call TRBD1 (6 bases). Trimming stripped 5 bases from V and 0 bases from J, with 13 bases between. The CDR3 has 16 residues. CDR1 is MNHEY, CDR2 SMNVEV, per germline (reference sequence). The CDR3 region has the DNA TGTGCCAGCAGTCTTACAGGGTTCACAACTAATGAAAAACTGTTTTTT. Translation gives CASSLTGFTTNEKLFF. Supplemented by reference TRBV27 and TRBJ1-4, the full variable domain reads EAQVTQNPRYLITVTGKKLTVTCSQNMNHEYMSWYRQDPGLGLRQIYYSMNVEVTDKGDVPEGYKVSRKEKRNFPLILESPSPNQTSLYFCASSLTGFTTNEKLFFGSGTQLSVL.